This TCR beta chain appears in the sequencing data of a study of blood T cell repertoires in COVID-19. V trimming: 3 bases; J trimming: 8 bases; junction bases outside the gene matches: 7. Germline CDR1 and CDR2: SGHVS and FQNEAQ. There are 14 residues in the CDR3. Profiling relied on immunoSEQ multiplex PCR, and the TCRdb table lists in-frame clones only, not all of them. The sample yields over 200,000 clones, about four fifths seen once. The genes are TRBV7-8 and TRBJ1-5, with TRBD1 identical over 7 bases. The sequence was collected from an elderly man with acute or convalescent COVID-19. The sample comprised peripheral blood. The DNA of the CDR3 is TGTGCCAGCAGCTTCCGACAGGGCGGCGAGCCCCAGCATTTT. It specifies CASSFRQGGEPQHF.